This T cell receptor beta chain emerged from a study of shared clonotypes between healthy human individuals. Per the germline V gene, CDR1 is MNHEY and CDR2 is SMNVEV (reference sequence). The CDR3 is 13 amino acids. The V end lost 4 bases, the J end lost 3 bases, and 10 bases lay between the germline ends. Genomic DNA (from each subset) was split evenly across several immunoSEQ plates. Some clones are missing from TCRdb's copy, which holds only in-frame ones; the method was immunoSEQ multiplex PCR. Of 2 million to 2.5 million clones in the sample, approximately 94% were seen once. The rearrangement joins TRBV27 to TRBJ2-7; TRBD1 might be the D (5 bases). The sample was naive CD4+ T cells sorted from blood. Noted subset: CD45RA+ positively selected. The clonotype originates from a man in his late teens or twenties in good health. CDR3 bases: TGTGCCAGCAGTTACAGGCCAAACTACGAGCAGTACTTC. Its protein is CASSYRPNYEQYF.